What follows is one T cell receptor beta chain and its context. Its antigen remains unknown. The data are from a study of T cell responses to AZD1222 COVID-19 vaccine. Study results and limitations: Spike was spanned by vaccine-associated CD4 TCRs, which were dominant at 160-218 and 743-854. No repertoire was sampled before or during the peak T cell response, only after it. Spike-specific TCR breadth and depth grew following two AZD1222 doses.

CDR3 length: 14 amino acids. Per germline, CDR1 WNHNN and CDR2 SYGVQD (reference sequence). The V segment lost 4 bases and the J segment 7 bases; nucleotides outside the gene matches: 2. Repertoires were generated with immunoSEQ multiplex PCR, while TCRdb's copy carries only in-frame clones and drops some. Among 120,000 or so clones, about 85% were seen once, and the ten largest hold 2.5% to 3.5%. This specimen consisted of peripheral blood, obtained 28 days after the second AZD1222 dose. J is TRBJ1-6 and V is TRBV10-1, with 9 bases matching TRBD1. This TCR was sampled from an adult who received the AZD1222 COVID-19 vaccine. CDR3 protein: CASSAGTGNSPLHF. DNA for the CDR3: TGCGCCAGCAGTGCCGGGACAGGGAATTCACCCCTCCACTTT.